The sequence of this TCR beta chain was determined in a study of control samples from healthy donors and cancer patients. CDR3 length equals 17 residues. V was clipped by 5 bases and J by 4 bases; unmatched bases: 16. Germline V gene lookup returns CDR1 MNHNY and CDR2 SVGAGI (reference sequence). The assay was immunoSEQ multiplex PCR, and TCRdb's table has in-frame clones only and misses some. The top ten clones hold approximately 12% of a sample with 150,000 to 200,000 clones, 80% to 90% of them seen once. The material sequenced was blood. The chain has TRBV6-6 and TRBJ1-2; TRBD1 matches at 7 bases. This clonotype originated in a man aged 25-45 years in good health. The CDR3 reads CASSPMKGRGTLYGYTF. CDR3 bases: TGTGCCAGCAGTCCTATGAAGGGCAGGGGGACCCTCTATGGCTACACCTTC.